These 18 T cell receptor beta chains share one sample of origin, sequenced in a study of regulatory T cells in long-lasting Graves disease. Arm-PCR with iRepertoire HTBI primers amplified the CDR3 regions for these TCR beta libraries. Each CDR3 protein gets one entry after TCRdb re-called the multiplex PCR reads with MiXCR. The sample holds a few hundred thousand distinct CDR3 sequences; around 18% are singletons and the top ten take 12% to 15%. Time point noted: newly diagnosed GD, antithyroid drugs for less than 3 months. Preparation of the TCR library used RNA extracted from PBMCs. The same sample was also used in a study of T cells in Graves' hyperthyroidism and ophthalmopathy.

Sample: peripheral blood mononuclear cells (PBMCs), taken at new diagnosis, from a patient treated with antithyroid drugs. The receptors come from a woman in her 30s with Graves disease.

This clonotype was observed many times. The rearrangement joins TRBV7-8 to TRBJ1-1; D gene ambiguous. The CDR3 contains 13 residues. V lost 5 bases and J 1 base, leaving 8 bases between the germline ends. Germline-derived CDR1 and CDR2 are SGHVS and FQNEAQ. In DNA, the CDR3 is TGTGCCAGCAGCCATGGTCGGAACACTGAAGCTTTCTTT. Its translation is CASSHGRNTEAFF. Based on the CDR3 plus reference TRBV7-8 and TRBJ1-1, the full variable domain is GAGVSQSPRYKVAKRGQDVALRCDPISGHVSLFWYQQALGQGPEFLTYFQNEAQLDKSGLPSDRFFAERPEGSVSTLKIQRTQQEDSAVYLCASSHGRNTEAFFGQGTRLTVV.

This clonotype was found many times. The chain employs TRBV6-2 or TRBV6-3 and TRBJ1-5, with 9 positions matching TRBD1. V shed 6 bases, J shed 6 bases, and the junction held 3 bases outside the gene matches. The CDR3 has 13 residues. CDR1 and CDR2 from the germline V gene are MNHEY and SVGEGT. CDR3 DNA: TGTGCCAGCAGAGGGACAGGGCTTCAGCCCCAGCATTTT. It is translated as CASRGTGLQPQHF.

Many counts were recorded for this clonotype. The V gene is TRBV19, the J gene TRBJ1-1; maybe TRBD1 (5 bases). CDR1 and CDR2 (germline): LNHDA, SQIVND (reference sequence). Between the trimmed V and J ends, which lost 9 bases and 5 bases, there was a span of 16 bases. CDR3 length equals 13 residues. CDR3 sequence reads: CASQPGGSTEAFF. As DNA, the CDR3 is TGTGCCAGCCAGCCGGGGGGATCAACTGAAGCTTTCTTT.

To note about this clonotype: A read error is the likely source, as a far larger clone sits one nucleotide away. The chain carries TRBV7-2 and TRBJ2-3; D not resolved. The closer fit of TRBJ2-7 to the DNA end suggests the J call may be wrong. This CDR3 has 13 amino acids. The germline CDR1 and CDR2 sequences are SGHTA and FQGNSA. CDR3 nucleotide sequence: TGTGCCAGCACGGCCAGTCTCTACAATGAGCAGTACTTC. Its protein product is CASTASLYNEQYF.

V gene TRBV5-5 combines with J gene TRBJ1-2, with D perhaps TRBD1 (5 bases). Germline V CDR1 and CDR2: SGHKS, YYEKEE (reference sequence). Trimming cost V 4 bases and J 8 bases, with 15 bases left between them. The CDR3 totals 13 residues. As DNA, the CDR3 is TGTGCCAGCAGCCCCGGAGGGACTGGAGGCTACACCTTC. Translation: CASSPGGTGGYTF.

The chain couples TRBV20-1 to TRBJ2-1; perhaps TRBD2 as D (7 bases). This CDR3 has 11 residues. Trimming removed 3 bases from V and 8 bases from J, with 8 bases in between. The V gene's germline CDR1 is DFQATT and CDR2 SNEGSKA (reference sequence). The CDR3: CSASGGHEQFF. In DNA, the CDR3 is TGCAGTGCTAGCGGGGGGCATGAGCAGTTCTTC.

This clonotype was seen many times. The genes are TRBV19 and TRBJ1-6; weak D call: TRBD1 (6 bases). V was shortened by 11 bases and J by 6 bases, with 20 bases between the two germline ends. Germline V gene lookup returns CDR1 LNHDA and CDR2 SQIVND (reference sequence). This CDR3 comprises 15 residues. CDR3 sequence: CASTAGRGLNSPLHF. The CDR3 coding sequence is TGTGCCTCCACCGCGGGACGGGGGCTTAATTCACCCCTCCACTTT.

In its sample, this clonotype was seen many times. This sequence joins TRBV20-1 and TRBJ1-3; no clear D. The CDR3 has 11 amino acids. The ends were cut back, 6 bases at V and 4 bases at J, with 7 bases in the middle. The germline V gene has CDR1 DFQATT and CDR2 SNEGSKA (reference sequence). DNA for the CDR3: TGCAGTGCAGGGAACGGAAACACCATATATTTT. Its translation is CSAGNGNTIYF.

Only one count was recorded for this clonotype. CDR3 protein: CATSIYFQQDTQYF. CDR3 bases: TGTGCCACCAGCATCTATTTTCAGCAAGATACGCAGTATTTT. The genes are TRBV15 and TRBJ2-3; D unresolved. This CDR3 contains 14 residues. CDR1 and CDR2 from the germline V gene are LNHNV and YYDKDF (reference sequence). Trimming shortened V by 4 bases and J by 5 bases, and 13 bases separated the two germline ends.

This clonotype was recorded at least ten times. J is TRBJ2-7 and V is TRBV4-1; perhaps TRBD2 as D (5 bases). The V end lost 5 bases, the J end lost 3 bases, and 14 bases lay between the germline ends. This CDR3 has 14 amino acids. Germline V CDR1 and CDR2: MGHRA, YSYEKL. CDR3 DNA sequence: TGCGCCAGCAGCAACTTATTCCGGGACTACGAGCAGTACTTC. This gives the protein CASSNLFRDYEQYF.

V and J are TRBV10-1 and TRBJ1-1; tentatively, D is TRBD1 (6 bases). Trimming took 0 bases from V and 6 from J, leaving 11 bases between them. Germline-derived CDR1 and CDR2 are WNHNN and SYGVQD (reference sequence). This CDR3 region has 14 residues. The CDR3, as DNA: TGCGCCAGCAGTGAGTCGGGGGCGAGATCTGAAGCTTTCTTT. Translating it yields CASSESGARSEAFF.

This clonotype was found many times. The CDR3 loop is CASSQIGSGADSPLHF. The CDR3 DNA sequence: TGTGCCAGCAGCCAAATCGGTTCAGGGGCGGATTCACCCCTCCACTTT. V usage is TRBV4-2 and J usage is TRBJ1-6, with D maybe TRBD1 (6 bases). Germline assignment: CDR1 LGHNA and CDR2 YNFKEQ. The V gene lost 2 bases and the J gene lost 8 bases, with 16 bases spanning the gap. The CDR3 length is 16 residues.

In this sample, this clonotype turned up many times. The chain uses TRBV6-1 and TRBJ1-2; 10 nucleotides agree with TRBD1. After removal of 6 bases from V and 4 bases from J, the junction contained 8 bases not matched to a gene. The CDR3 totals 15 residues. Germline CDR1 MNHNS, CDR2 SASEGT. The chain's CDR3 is CASRPPGQGSYGYTF. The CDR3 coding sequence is TGTGCCAGCAGACCCCCGGGACAGGGGTCCTATGGCTACACCTTC.

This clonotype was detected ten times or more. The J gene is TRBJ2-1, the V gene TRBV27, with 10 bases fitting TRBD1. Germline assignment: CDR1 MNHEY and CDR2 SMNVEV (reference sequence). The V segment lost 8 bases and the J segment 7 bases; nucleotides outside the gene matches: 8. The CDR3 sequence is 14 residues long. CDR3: CASLPGQGTNEQFF. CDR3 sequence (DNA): TGTGCCAGCTTACCGGGACAGGGGACAAATGAGCAGTTCTTC.

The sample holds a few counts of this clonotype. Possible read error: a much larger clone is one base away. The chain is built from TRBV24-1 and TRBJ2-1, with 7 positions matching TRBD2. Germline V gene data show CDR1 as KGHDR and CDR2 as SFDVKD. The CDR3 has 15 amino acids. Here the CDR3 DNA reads TGTGCCATCAGTGGGGGGGAGATCTCCTACAATGAGCAGTTCTTC. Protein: CAISGGEISYNEQFF.

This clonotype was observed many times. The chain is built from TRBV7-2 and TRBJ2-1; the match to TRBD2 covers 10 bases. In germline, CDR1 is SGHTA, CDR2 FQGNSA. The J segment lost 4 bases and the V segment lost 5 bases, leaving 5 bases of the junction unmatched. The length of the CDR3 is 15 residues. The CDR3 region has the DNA TGTGCCAGCAGCAGCACTAGCGGGGAATACAATGAGCAGTTCTTC. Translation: CASSSTSGEYNEQFF.

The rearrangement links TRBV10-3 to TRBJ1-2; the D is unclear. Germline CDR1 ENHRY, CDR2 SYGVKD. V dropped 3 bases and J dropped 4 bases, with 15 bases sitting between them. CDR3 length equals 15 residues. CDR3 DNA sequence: TGTGCCATCAGTGAAATGACCAAACCGCGCTATGGCTACACCTTC. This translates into CAISEMTKPRYGYTF.

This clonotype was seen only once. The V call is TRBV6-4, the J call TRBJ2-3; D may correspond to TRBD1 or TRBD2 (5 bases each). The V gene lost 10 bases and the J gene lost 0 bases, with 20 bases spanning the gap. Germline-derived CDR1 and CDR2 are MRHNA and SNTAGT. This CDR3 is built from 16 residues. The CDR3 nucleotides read TGTGCCACCTATCTACCGGGACGAAAAAGCACAGATACGCAGTATTTT. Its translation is CATYLPGRKSTDTQYF.